A selection of T cell receptor beta chains follows, all from one sample in a study of T cells in Graves' hyperthyroidism and ophthalmopathy. TCRdb itself ran the multiplex PCR reads through MiXCR, one entry per CDR3 protein. This sample has more than 300,000 distinct CDR3 sequences, with under 15% found just once. Sequenced sample: blood. These receptors all come from a woman aged 18-30 years with Graves' hyperthyroidism. Each CDR3 is given with its conserved first and last residue. D genes are given only for firm matches. Size is stated for part of the rows, as once, few or many counts, or as a class when the clone is expanded.

J gene,V gene,D gene,clone size,CDR3 DNA,CDR3 protein
TRBJ1-1,TRBV7-8,.,.,TGTGTGACCAGCCTGTATGGGAGCCTGAACACTGAAGCTTTCTTT,CVTSLYGSLNTEAFF
TRBJ1-4,TRBV9,.,many,TGTGCCAGCAGCCCTCCGGAAGGGAATGGCGAAAAACTGTTTTTT,CASSPPEGNGEKLFF
TRBJ2-2,TRBV2,TRBD1,many,TGTGCCAGCAGAAAGGACAGGGGCATTGGACGTACTGGGGAGCTGTTTTTT,CASRKDRGIGRTGELFF
TRBJ2-7,TRBV28,.,many,TGTGCGGGGGGGGGCGCGGGTCTCGGACGTCCGGGCGAGCAGTACTTC,CAGGGAGLGRPGEQYF
TRBJ2-1,TRBV5-1,.,.,TGCGCCAGCAGCTACCGATTATTTTACCTGACACAGGCGGGAAAAAACAATGAGCAGTTCTTC,CASSYRLFYLTQAGKNNEQFF
TRBJ2-7,TRBV28,.,many,TGTGCCAGCAGTGTCCTAGGGGCGGGCAACGAGCAGTACTTC,CASSVLGAGNEQYF
TRBJ2-7,TRBV29-1,.,many,TGCAGCGTTGATCAGGGGGGCTCCTACGAGCAGTACTTC,CSVDQGGSYEQYF
TRBJ1-2,TRBV5-6,.,.,TGTGCCAGCAGGCGGGCCGGGGGCGCAAAGTGGGGCTACACCTTC,CASRRAGGAKWGYTF
TRBJ1-6,TRBV29-1,.,many,TGCAGCGCCACACAGGGCAATAATTCACCCCTCCACTTT,CSATQGNNSPLHF
TRBJ2-5,TRBV7-9,TRBD1,.,TGTGCCAGCAGCTACAGGGGGCGGTTAGAGACCCAGTACTTC,CASSYRGRLETQYF
TRBJ2-7,TRBV5-1,TRBD1,.,TGCGCCAGCAGCTCGGCCGGGACAGGGGGTTTGGAGCAGTACTTC,CASSSAGTGGLEQYF